A selection of T cell receptor beta chains follows, all from one sample in a study of early T cells in non-severe SARS-CoV-2 infection. TCRdb analysed the 5' RACE reads with MiXCR anew, one entry per CDR3 protein. In the table there are fewer than 120,000 distinct CDR3 sequences, around 12% of which are singletons. Sequencing used whole blood, obtained at baseline. These receptors came from an adult who was a healthcare worker with PCR-confirmed SARS-CoV-2 infection or an uninfected control (not recorded which). Both conserved end residues are part of each CDR3. D genes are given only for firm matches. Clone size, where shown, is once, few, many, or a class for clones that have expanded.

D gene: NA; J gene: TRBJ1-1; clone size: few; V gene: TRBV15; CDR3 DNA: TGTGCCACCAGCAGAGATGGAAGGGTCAACAGCTGGGGGAACACTGAAGCTTTCTTT; CDR3 protein: CATSRDGRVNSWGNTEAFF
D gene: NA; J gene: TRBJ1-3; clone size: NA; V gene: TRBV6-5; CDR3 DNA: TGTGCCAGCAGTTACGGGGGCTCTGGAAACACCATATATTTT; CDR3 protein: CASSYGGSGNTIYF
D gene: NA; J gene: TRBJ1-5; clone size: NA; V gene: TRBV2; CDR3 DNA: TGTGCCAGCAGCAGGTCTAGCAATCAGCCCCAGCATTTT; CDR3 protein: CASSRSSNQPQHF
D gene: NA; J gene: TRBJ1-5; clone size: NA; V gene: TRBV7-8; CDR3 DNA: TGTGCCAGCAGCTCCCAACCACCGAGGCAGTTCGTTAGCAATCAGCCCCAGCATTTT; CDR3 protein: CASSSQPPRQFVSNQPQHF
D gene: NA; J gene: TRBJ2-1; clone size: few; V gene: TRBV7-3; CDR3 DNA: TGTGCCAGCAGCGGGGGCCCTGGGAGCAATGAGCAGTTCTTC; CDR3 protein: CASSGGPGSNEQFF
D gene: NA; J gene: TRBJ2-2; clone size: few; V gene: TRBV20-1; CDR3 DNA: TGCAGTGCTGCCGGGTACTCCGCTTCGAACGGGGAGCTGTTTTTT; CDR3 protein: CSAAGYSASNGELFF
D gene: NA; J gene: TRBJ2-2; clone size: NA; V gene: TRBV7-9; CDR3 DNA: TGTGCCAGCAGCCCAAGTAGGCAGGCGAACACCGGGGAGCTGTTTTTT; CDR3 protein: CASSPSRQANTGELFF
D gene: TRBD2; J gene: TRBJ2-7; clone size: NA; V gene: TRBV10-3; CDR3 DNA: TGTGCCATCAGTGAGCCCTTGACTAGCGGTAGCTCCTACGAGCAGTACTTC; CDR3 protein: CAISEPLTSGSSYEQYF
D gene: TRBD1; J gene: TRBJ1-1; clone size: many; V gene: TRBV5-1; CDR3 DNA: TGCGCCAGCGAGACCGGGACAGGGGAAGTGACTGAAGCTTTCTTT; CDR3 protein: CASETGTGEVTEAFF
D gene: TRBD1; J gene: TRBJ2-2; clone size: NA; V gene: TRBV3-1; CDR3 DNA: TGTGCCAGCAGCCAGATTTGGACAGGGGCGAACACCGGGGAGCTGTTTTTT; CDR3 protein: CASSQIWTGANTGELFF
D gene: NA; J gene: TRBJ1-4; clone size: few; V gene: TRBV14; CDR3 DNA: TGTGCCAGCAGCCAAAATGAAAAACTGTTTTTT; CDR3 protein: CASSQNEKLFF
D gene: NA; J gene: TRBJ2-7; clone size: many; V gene: TRBV28; CDR3 DNA: TGTGCCAGCAGGGGGTTCCCGGGGAACGAGCAGTACTTC; CDR3 protein: CASRGFPGNEQYF
D gene: NA; J gene: TRBJ2-6; clone size: many; V gene: TRBV19; CDR3 DNA: TGTGCCAGTAGTATAGTTGCTGTAGACAGTCTCTCTGGGGCCAACGTCCTGACTTTC; CDR3 protein: CASSIVAVDSLSGANVLTF
D gene: NA; J gene: TRBJ2-1; clone size: few; V gene: TRBV27; CDR3 DNA: TGTGCCAGCAGCAGGATGGGGTCCGGTGTTGAGCAGTTCTTC; CDR3 protein: CASSRMGSGVEQFF
D gene: TRBD2; J gene: TRBJ2-1; clone size: NA; V gene: TRBV20-1; CDR3 DNA: TGCAGTGTTCCGACTAGCGGGAGTTTTAACGGTGAGCAGTTCTTC; CDR3 protein: CSVPTSGSFNGEQFF
D gene: NA; J gene: TRBJ2-7; clone size: few; V gene: TRBV3-1; CDR3 DNA: TGTGCCAGCAGCCAAGAACGGGTCTCCTACGAGCAGTACTTC; CDR3 protein: CASSQERVSYEQYF
D gene: NA; J gene: TRBJ2-3; clone size: few; V gene: TRBV7-9; CDR3 DNA: TGTGCCAGCAGCTTAGCGGGAGGCCAGAGAAATACGCAGTATTTT; CDR3 protein: CASSLAGGQRNTQYF
D gene: NA; J gene: TRBJ2-7; clone size: many; V gene: TRBV4-1; CDR3 DNA: TGCGCCAGCAGCCAAGAAGGGATAAACTACGAGCAGTACTTC; CDR3 protein: CASSQEGINYEQYF
D gene: NA; J gene: TRBJ1-1; clone size: few; V gene: TRBV29-1; CDR3 DNA: TGCAGCGTTGAAGGTGAGGCCACTGAAGCTTTCTTT; CDR3 protein: CSVEGEATEAFF
D gene: NA; J gene: TRBJ2-6; clone size: NA; V gene: TRBV27; CDR3 DNA: TGTGCCACCCGGGCGCGCGGGGCCAACGTCCTGACTTTC; CDR3 protein: CATRARGANVLTF
D gene: NA; J gene: TRBJ2-1; clone size: many; V gene: TRBV3-1; CDR3 DNA: TGTGCCAGCAGCCCGACTAACAATGAGCAGTTCTTC; CDR3 protein: CASSPTNNEQFF
D gene: NA; J gene: TRBJ1-1; clone size: many; V gene: TRBV11-3; CDR3 DNA: TGTGCCAGCAGCTTAGAAGTCGCGACTGAAGCTTTCTTT; CDR3 protein: CASSLEVATEAFF
D gene: NA; J gene: TRBJ2-3; clone size: NA; V gene: TRBV4-2; CDR3 DNA: TGTGCCAGCAGCCAAGAGGTAGGAGGGAGCACAGATACGCAGTATTTT; CDR3 protein: CASSQEVGGSTDTQYF
D gene: TRBD1; J gene: TRBJ2-7; clone size: once; V gene: TRBV27; CDR3 DNA: TGTGCCAGCAGCCGGACAGGGTTGCACGAGCAGTACTTC; CDR3 protein: CASSRTGLHEQYF
D gene: NA; J gene: TRBJ1-1; clone size: once; V gene: TRBV21-1; CDR3 DNA: TGTGCCAGCAGCCCCAATCCGGACCAGGACACTGAAGCTTTCTTT; CDR3 protein: CASSPNPDQDTEAFF
D gene: NA; J gene: TRBJ1-2; clone size: NA; V gene: TRBV12-3/TRBV12-4; CDR3 DNA: TGTGCCAGCAGTTTACTTAGGATCGATGGCTACACCTTC; CDR3 protein: CASSLLRIDGYTF
D gene: TRBD1; J gene: TRBJ1-1; clone size: few; V gene: TRBV5-4; CDR3 DNA: TGTGCCAGCAGCTTGGGACAGGGGATAACTGAAGCTTTCTTT; CDR3 protein: CASSLGQGITEAFF